The 17 T cell receptor beta chains below all came from one sample that was sequenced in a study of T cells in localized non-small cell lung cancer. TCRdb's copy holds only in-frame clones and misses some; the assay was immunoSEQ multiplex PCR. The table includes approximately 20,000 clones, roughly 83% detected once. This sample comprised peripheral blood, obtained before any cancer treatment. The receptor source for this set is a man aged 35 to 69 with stage I lung adenocarcinoma.

The V call is TRBV4-2, the J call TRBJ2-1; TRBD2 matches 16 bases. CDR1 is LGHNA and CDR2 is YNFKEQ in the germline V gene. The CDR3 contains 15 residues. The ends lost 0 bases at V and 15 bases at J; junction bases unmatched: 5. CDR3 sequence: CASSQDGTSGGALFF. The CDR3 nucleotides read TGTGCCAGCAGCCAAGACGGGACTAGCGGGGGGGCTTTGTTCTTC.

The V and J genes are TRBV5-1 and TRBJ2-4, with D unresolved. CDR1 and CDR2 from the germline V gene are SGHRS and YFSETQ. V was trimmed by 5 bases and J by 0 bases, leaving 12 bases between them. The CDR3 sequence is 15 residues long. CDR3 protein: CASRPGSLAKNIQYF. The DNA for the CDR3 is TGCGCCAGCAGACCGGGCTCTCTAGCCAAAAACATTCAGTACTTC.

V gene TRBV4-2 combines with J gene TRBJ1-6; D not certain. V was shortened by 4 bases and J by 5 bases, with 12 bases between the two germline ends. This CDR3 has 15 amino acids. Germline CDR1 and CDR2: LGHNA and YNFKEQ. CDR3: CASSPGGPNNSPLHF. The DNA for the CDR3 is TGTGCCAGCAGCCCAGGCGGCCCAAATAATTCACCCCTCCACTTT.

This sequence joins TRBV19 and TRBJ2-3, with a tentative D call TRBD1 (5 bases). Germline V CDR1 and CDR2: LNHDA, SQIVND (reference sequence). The CDR3 is 14 amino acids. V was shortened by 4 bases and J by 0 bases, with 8 bases between the two germline ends. The CDR3 DNA is TGTGCCAGTAGTACAGGGTGGAGCACAGATACGCAGTATTTT. It specifies CASSTGWSTDTQYF.

The genes are TRBV7-3 and TRBJ1-5, with D maybe TRBD1 (6 bases). Germline CDR1 is SGHTA and CDR2 is FQGTGA. V gave up 8 bases and J gave up 3 bases, with 14 bases separating them. The CDR3 is 14 residues long. CDR3 in amino acids: CASLNRVTNQPQHF. CDR3 coding DNA: TGTGCCAGCTTAAACAGGGTAACCAATCAGCCCCAGCATTTT.

The V gene is TRBV2, the J gene TRBJ2-3; TRBD2 is a possible D gene (5 bases). From germline, CDR1 is SNHLY and CDR2 FYNNEI. V gave up 8 bases and J gave up 0 bases, with 6 bases separating them. This CDR3 is 12 amino acids long. The CDR3 region is CASRGSTDTQYF. The DNA of the CDR3 is TGTGCCAGCCGCGGGAGCACAGATACGCAGTATTTT.

The rearrangement links TRBV5-4 to TRBJ2-7, with D tentatively TRBD2 (5 bases). This CDR3 contains 15 residues. The germline gives CDR1 SGHNT, CDR2 YYREEE (reference sequence). V lost 4 bases and J lost 3, with 17 bases in between. The CDR3 DNA reads TGTGCCAGCAGCAATACTCGCGGGTCGGGCTACGAGCAGTACTTC. Its protein product is CASSNTRGSGYEQYF.

About this clone itself: One junction end does not reproduce the germline sequence, and a read error may be involved. The chain is built from TRBV7-7 and TRBJ2-3; 7 nucleotides agree with TRBD2. From germline, CDR1 is SSHAT and CDR2 FNYEAQ (reference sequence). CDR3 length equals 15 residues. DNA of the CDR3: TGTGCTAGCAGCTTAACGGGAGGAGTCACAGATACGCAGTATTTT. Its protein product is CASSLTGGVTDTQYF.

This chain uses TRBV7-3 with TRBJ2-1; 7 bases line up with TRBD1. J lost 9 bases, V lost 4 bases, and 6 bases had no gene match. From germline, CDR1 is SGHTA and CDR2 FQGTGA. The CDR3 is 13 amino acids. Here the CDR3 DNA reads TGTGCCAGCAGCTACACAGGGGCGCGTGAGCAGTTCTTC. Residues: CASSYTGAREQFF.

The rearrangement links TRBV4-1 to TRBJ2-7, with D unresolved. The CDR3 is 15 residues long. V was clipped by 1 base and J by 0 bases, with 10 bases between them. CDR1 and CDR2 from the germline V gene are MGHRA and YSYEKL. DNA of the CDR3: TGCGCCAGCAGCCAAGCACTCTTCAGCTCCTACGAGCAGTACTTC. It yields the protein CASSQALFSSYEQYF.

This clone was picked up one time. The gene calls are TRBV6-5 and TRBJ2-3, with TRBD2 matching 9 bases. The V and J ends lost 6 bases and 4 bases, in that order; junction bases with no gene match: 8. CDR3 size: 15 residues. CDR1 and CDR2 (germline): MNHEY, SVGAGI. The CDR3 sequence is CASRPRGGASDTQYF. The CDR3 DNA is TGTGCCAGCAGACCTCGCGGGGGGGCATCAGATACGCAGTATTTT.

This chain joins TRBV4-3 and TRBJ2-1; 8 positions match TRBD1. The CDR3 covers 17 residues. Germline V gene lookup returns CDR1 LGHNA and CDR2 YSLEER. V gave up 4 bases and J gave up 9 bases; unmatched junction bases: 17. The CDR3, as DNA: TGCGCCAGCAGCCTGTCTCCCGGGACAGGATCCCGCGGTGAGCAGTTCTTC. Translation gives CASSLSPGTGSRGEQFF.

CDR3 sequence (DNA): TGTGCCAGTAGTATAGGGTACCAAGAGACCCAGTACTTC. It encodes CASSIGYQETQYF. The rearrangement links TRBV19 to TRBJ2-5; D ambiguous. V was clipped by 1 base and J by 0 bases, with 3 bases between them. Germline V gene sequence: CDR1 LNHDA, CDR2 SQIVND (reference sequence). CDR3 length: 13 amino acids.

The chain links TRBV5-4 to TRBJ2-2; 9 bases fit TRBD2. The ends lost 1 base at V and 0 bases at J; junction bases unmatched: 4. CDR3 length: 17 amino acids. Looked up from germline, CDR1 is SGHNT and CDR2 is YYREEE (reference sequence). DNA of the CDR3: TGTGCCAGCAGCTTGCGCTCTAGCGGGGCGAACACCGGGGAGCTGTTTTTT. Protein product: CASSLRSSGANTGELFF.

The chain combines TRBV27 with TRBJ1-4, with unresolved D. V lost 5 bases and J lost 8, with 12 bases in between. Germline CDR1 and CDR2: MNHEY and SMNVEV (reference sequence). The CDR3 runs 13 residues. CDR3 DNA sequence: TGTGCCAGCAGTCCGAAGATTAGCGAAAAACTGTTTTTT. Translating it yields CASSPKISEKLFF.

This clone was counted between two and nine times. DNA of the CDR3: TGCGCCAGCAGCTGGGTAGTTGGTCAGCCCCAGCATTTT. This gives the protein CASSWVVGQPQHF. The chain has TRBV5-1 and TRBJ1-5, with D unresolved. This CDR3 region has 13 residues. The germline V and J ends were trimmed by 3 bases and 6 bases, with 10 bases remaining between them. Germline-derived CDR1 and CDR2 are SGHRS and YFSETQ.

Here the CDR3 DNA reads TGTGCCAGCAGTTCGGGATGGGGGGGCCTACAAGAGACCCAGTACTTC. It yields the protein CASSSGWGGLQETQYF. This chain connects TRBV6-5 to TRBJ2-5, with D maybe TRBD2 (7 bases). V dropped 4 bases and J dropped 2 bases, with 17 bases sitting between them. The CDR3 is made up of 16 amino acids. CDR1 MNHEY and CDR2 SVGAGI come from the germline V gene.